These 3 T cell receptor beta chains originate from one sample sequenced in a study of preoperative IRX-2 immunotherapy in early breast cancer. Treatment denoted: preoperative locoregional IRX-2 cytokine immunotherapy. Profiling relied on immunoSEQ multiplex PCR, and the TCRdb table lists in-frame clones only, not all of them. The table lists around 25,000 clones, approximately 84% of them singletons. This material consisted of lymph node tissue, taken before IRX-2 immunotherapy. Receptors originate from a human donor with breast cancer.

The gene calls are TRBV18 and TRBJ1-1; no clear D. Per the germline V gene, CDR1 is KGHSH and CDR2 is LQKENI. With 6 bases removed from V and 3 bases from J, the gap between germline ends came to 17 bases. CDR3 length equals 15 residues. The CDR3 protein is CASSTSRAGDTEAFF. The CDR3 region has the DNA TGTGCCAGCTCCACCTCGAGGGCTGGGGACACTGAAGCTTTCTTT.

The V call is TRBV11-3, the J call TRBJ1-2, with TRBD1 matching over 7 bases. The trim removed 5 bases at V and 2 bases at J, leaving 11 bases unmatched. The CDR3 is 16 amino acids. Germline-derived CDR1 and CDR2 are SGHNT and YENEEA. The CDR3, as DNA: TGTGCCAGCAGCCTACTAGACAGGGCTAAGAACTATGGCTACACCTTC. The encoded protein is CASSLLDRAKNYGYTF.

The chain carries TRBV5-1 and TRBJ2-6, with D hard to call. V lost 0 bases to trimming and J lost 4 bases, with 8 bases between them. Germline assignment: CDR1 SGHRS and CDR2 YFSETQ. The CDR3 extends over 15 amino acids. The CDR3 coding sequence is TGCGCCAGCAGCTTGGGGAGCACCGGGGCCAACGTCCTGACTTTC. Encoded protein: CASSLGSTGANVLTF.